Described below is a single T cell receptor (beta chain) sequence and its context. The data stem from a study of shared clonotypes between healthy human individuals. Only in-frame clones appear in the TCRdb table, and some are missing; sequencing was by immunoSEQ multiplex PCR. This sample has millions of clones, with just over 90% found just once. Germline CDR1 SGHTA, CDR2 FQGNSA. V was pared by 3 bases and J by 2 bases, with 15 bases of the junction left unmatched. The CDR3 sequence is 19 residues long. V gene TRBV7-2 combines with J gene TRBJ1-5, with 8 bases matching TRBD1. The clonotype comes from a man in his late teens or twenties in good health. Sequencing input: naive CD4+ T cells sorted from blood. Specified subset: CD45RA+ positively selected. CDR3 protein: CASSFTSATGVIGNQPQHF. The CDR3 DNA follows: TGTGCCAGCAGCTTCACCTCAGCGACAGGGGTGATTGGCAATCAGCCCCAGCATTTT.